This T cell receptor (beta chain) derives from a study of T cells after yellow fever vaccination. Whole-study context: SMART-Seq v4 Ultra Low Input prepared the low-cell-number fractions.

Deletions cut 7 bases from V and 8 bases from J, with 30 bases between. This CDR3 is built from 18 residues. Germline CDR1 SGDLS, CDR2 YYNGEE. This clonotype showed up just a few times. Its antigen is as yet unknown. Findings and caveats of the study: The CD4 compartment and the CD8 compartment contained a small share of clonotypes in common. Most primary-vaccination clones recurred post-booster (more than 95% CD4, around 90% CD8).

TCRdb re-called the 5' RACE reads through MiXCR, storing one row per CDR3 protein. Here the sample spans just over 250,000 distinct CDR3 sequences, 5.2% being singletons. Sample: CD4+ T cells sorted from PBMCs, taken on the day of the yellow fever booster vaccination. The source of this sequence is a man between 18 and 29 years old who received the YFV17D yellow fever vaccine. The genes are TRBV9 and TRBJ1-4; D is uncertain. This CDR3 is CASPSLGAHPGIREKLFF. The CDR3, as DNA: TGTGCCAGCCCCAGTTTGGGAGCCCACCCCGGAATAAGAGAAAAACTGTTTTTT.